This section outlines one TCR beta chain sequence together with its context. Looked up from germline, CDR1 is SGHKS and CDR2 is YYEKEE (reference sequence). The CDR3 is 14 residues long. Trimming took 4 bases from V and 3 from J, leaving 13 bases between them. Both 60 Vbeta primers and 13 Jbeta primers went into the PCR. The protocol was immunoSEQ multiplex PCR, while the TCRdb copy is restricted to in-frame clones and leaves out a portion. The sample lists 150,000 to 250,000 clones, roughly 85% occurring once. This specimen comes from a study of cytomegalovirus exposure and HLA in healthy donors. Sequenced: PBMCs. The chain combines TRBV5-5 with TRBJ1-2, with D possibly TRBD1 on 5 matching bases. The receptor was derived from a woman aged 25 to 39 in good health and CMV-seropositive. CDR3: CASSLSGGDYGYTF. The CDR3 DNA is TGTGCCAGCAGCCTTAGTGGGGGGGACTATGGCTACACCTTC.